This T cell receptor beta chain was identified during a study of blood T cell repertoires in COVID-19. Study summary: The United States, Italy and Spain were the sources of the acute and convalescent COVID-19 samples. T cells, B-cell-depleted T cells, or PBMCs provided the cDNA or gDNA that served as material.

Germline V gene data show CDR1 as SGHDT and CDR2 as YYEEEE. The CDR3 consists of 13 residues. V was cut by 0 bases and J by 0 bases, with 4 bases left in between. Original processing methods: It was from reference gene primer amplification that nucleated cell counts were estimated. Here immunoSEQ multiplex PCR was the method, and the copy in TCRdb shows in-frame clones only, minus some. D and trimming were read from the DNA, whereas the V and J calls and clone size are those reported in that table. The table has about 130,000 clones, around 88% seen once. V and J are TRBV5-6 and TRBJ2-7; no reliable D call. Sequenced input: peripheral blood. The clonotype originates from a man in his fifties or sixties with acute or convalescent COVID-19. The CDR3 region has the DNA TGTGCCAGCAGCTTGGTTAGCTCCTACGAGCAGTACTTC. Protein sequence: CASSLVSSYEQYF.